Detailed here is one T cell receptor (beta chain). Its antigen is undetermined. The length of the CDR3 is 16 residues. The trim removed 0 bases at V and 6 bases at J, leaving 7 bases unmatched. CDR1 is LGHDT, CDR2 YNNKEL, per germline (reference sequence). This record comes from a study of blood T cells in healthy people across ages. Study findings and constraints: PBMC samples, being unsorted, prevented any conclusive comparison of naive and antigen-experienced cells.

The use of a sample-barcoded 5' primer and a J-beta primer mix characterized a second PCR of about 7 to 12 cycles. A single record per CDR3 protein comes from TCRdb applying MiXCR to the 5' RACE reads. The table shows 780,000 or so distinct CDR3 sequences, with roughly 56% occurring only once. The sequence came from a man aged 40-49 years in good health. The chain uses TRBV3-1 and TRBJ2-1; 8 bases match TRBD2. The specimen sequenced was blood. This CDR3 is CASSQDRSLAGNEQFF. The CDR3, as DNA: TGTGCCAGCAGCCAAGACAGGTCTCTAGCGGGCAATGAGCAGTTCTTC.